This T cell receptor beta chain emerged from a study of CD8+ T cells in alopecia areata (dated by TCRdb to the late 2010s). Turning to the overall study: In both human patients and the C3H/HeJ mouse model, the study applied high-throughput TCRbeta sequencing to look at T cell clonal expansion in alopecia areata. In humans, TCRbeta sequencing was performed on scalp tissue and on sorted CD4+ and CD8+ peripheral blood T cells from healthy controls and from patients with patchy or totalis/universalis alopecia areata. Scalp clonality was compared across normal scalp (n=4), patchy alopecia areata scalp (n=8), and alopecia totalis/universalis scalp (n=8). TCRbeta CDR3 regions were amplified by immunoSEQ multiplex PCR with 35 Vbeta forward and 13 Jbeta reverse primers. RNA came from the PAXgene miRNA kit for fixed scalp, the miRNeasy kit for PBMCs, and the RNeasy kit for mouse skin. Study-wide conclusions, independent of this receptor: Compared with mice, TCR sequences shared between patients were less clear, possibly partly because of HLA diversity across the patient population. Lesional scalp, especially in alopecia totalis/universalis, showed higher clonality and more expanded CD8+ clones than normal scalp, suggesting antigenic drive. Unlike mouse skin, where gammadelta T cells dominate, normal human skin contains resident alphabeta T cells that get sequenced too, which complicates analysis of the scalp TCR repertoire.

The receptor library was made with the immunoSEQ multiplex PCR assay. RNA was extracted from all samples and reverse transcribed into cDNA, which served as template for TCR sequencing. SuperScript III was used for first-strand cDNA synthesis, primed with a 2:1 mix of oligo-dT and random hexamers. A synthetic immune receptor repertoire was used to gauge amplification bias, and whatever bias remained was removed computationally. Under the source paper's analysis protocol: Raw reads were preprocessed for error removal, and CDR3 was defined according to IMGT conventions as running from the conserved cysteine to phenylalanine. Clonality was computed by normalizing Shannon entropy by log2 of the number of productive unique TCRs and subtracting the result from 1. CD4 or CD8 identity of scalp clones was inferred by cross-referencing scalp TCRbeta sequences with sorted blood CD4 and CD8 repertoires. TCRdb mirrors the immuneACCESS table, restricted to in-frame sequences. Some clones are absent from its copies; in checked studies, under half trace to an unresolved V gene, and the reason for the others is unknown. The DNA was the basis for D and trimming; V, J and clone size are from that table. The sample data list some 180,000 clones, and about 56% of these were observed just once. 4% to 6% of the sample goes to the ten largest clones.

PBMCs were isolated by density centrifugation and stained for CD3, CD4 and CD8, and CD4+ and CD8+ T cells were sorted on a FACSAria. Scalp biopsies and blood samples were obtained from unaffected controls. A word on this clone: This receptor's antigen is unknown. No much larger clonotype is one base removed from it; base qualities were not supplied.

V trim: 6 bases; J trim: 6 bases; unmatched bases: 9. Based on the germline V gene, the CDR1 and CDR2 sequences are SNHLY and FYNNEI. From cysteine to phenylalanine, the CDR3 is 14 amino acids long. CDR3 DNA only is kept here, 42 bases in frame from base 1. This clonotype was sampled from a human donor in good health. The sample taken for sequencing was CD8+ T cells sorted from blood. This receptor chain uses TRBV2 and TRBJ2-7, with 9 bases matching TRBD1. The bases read TGTGCCAGCAGCCGTGGGGGACAGGGCTCCGAGCAGTACTTC. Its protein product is CASSRGGQGSEQYF. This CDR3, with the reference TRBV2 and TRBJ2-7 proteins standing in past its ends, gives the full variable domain EPEVTQTPSHQVTQMGQEVILRCVPISNHLYFYWYRQILGQKVEFLVSFYNNEISEKSEIFDDQFSVERPDGSNFTLKIRSTKLEDSAMYFCASSRGGQGSEQYFGPGTRLTVT.